The entry below gives a single T cell receptor beta chain sequence along with its context. This sample was taken from a study of T cell changes during pregnancy in multiple sclerosis. Generated by immunoSEQ multiplex PCR, the TCRdb table keeps only in-frame clones and is missing some. This table has around 53,000 clones, roughly 90% appearing once. The sample in question was CD8+ T cells from peripheral blood mononuclear cells, obtained before pregnancy. The source is a female donor with multiple sclerosis, enrolled in a pregnancy study.

The CDR3 bases are TGTGCCTTTGTTTCCGGGACAGGGGGCTCTGGAAACACCATATATTTT. Protein: CAFVSGTGGSGNTIYF. The V gene is TRBV30, the J gene TRBJ1-3; TRBD1 matches 11 bases. Germline V gene sequence: CDR1 GTSNPN, CDR2 SVGIG (reference sequence). The CDR3 loop spans 16 amino acids. Trimming at V came to 7 bases and at J to 0 bases, leaving 8 bases not matched to a gene.